Listed here is a single T cell receptor (beta chain). Clones were read by immunoSEQ multiplex PCR, and TCRdb kept only the in-frame ones, dropping some. The sample consists of some 70,000 clones, about 92% of them appearing once. The data originate from a study of T cell clones after liver transplantation. Between the trimmed V and J ends, which lost 7 bases and 1 base, there was a span of 5 bases. Looked up from germline, CDR1 is SQVTM and CDR2 is ANQGSEA. The CDR3 spans 11 residues. The sample was CD4+ T cells from blood, taken before liver transplant. This receptor was obtained from a human donor who received a liver transplant. V is TRBV29-1 and J is TRBJ1-3, with no clear D. The CDR3 region is CSGQSGNTIYF. In DNA form, the CDR3 reads TGCAGCGGGCAATCTGGAAACACCATATATTTT.